In its sample, the clone carrying this T cell receptor beta chain was seen once. Its antigen is as yet unknown. Germline lookup yields CDR1 SGHTA and CDR2 FQGTGA. The CDR3 loop spans 18 amino acids. V shed 6 bases, J shed 2 bases, and the junction held 15 bases outside the gene matches. These data come from a study of cytomegalovirus exposure and HLA in healthy donors. Study results and caveats: A missense variant in DCLRE1C was later tied to TCR beta V- and J-gene trimming. A cluster of highly shared sequence variants was likely a sequencing artifact. Researchers reportedly found TCR beta sequences accurately predicted most subjects' HLA-A and HLA-B alleles.

PCR amplification relied on 60 Vbeta primers (plus 13 Jbeta primers). The table came from immunoSEQ multiplex PCR; TCRdb's copy has only in-frame clones and leaves some out. The data show approximately 150,000 clones, 82% seen once. This TCR came from a man aged 50-59 years in good health and CMV-seropositive. The sample was PBMCs. The chain carries TRBV7-3 and TRBJ2-2; 7 bases agree with TRBD1. CDR3 DNA sequence: TGTGCCAGCAGTGGACAGGACCCCGCCTTTGGAAACACCGGGGAGCTGTTTTTT. Residues: CASSGQDPAFGNTGELFF.